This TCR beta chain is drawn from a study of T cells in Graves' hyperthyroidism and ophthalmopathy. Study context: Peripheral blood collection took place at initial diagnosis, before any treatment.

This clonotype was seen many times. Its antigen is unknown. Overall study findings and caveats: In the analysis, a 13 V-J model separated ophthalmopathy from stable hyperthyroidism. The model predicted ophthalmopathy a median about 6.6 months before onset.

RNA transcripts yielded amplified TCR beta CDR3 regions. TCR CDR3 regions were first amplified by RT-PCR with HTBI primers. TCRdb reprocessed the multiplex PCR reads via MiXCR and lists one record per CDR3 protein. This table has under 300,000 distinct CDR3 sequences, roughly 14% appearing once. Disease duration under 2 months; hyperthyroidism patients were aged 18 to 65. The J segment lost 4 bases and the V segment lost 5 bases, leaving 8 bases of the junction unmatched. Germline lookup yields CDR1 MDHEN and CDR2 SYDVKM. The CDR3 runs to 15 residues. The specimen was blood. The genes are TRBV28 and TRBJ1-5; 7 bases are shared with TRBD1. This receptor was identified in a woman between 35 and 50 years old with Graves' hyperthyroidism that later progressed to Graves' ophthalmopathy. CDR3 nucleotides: TGTGCCAGCAGTGCTCCCGGGACAGCAAATCAGCCCCAGCATTTT. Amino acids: CASSAPGTANQPQHF.